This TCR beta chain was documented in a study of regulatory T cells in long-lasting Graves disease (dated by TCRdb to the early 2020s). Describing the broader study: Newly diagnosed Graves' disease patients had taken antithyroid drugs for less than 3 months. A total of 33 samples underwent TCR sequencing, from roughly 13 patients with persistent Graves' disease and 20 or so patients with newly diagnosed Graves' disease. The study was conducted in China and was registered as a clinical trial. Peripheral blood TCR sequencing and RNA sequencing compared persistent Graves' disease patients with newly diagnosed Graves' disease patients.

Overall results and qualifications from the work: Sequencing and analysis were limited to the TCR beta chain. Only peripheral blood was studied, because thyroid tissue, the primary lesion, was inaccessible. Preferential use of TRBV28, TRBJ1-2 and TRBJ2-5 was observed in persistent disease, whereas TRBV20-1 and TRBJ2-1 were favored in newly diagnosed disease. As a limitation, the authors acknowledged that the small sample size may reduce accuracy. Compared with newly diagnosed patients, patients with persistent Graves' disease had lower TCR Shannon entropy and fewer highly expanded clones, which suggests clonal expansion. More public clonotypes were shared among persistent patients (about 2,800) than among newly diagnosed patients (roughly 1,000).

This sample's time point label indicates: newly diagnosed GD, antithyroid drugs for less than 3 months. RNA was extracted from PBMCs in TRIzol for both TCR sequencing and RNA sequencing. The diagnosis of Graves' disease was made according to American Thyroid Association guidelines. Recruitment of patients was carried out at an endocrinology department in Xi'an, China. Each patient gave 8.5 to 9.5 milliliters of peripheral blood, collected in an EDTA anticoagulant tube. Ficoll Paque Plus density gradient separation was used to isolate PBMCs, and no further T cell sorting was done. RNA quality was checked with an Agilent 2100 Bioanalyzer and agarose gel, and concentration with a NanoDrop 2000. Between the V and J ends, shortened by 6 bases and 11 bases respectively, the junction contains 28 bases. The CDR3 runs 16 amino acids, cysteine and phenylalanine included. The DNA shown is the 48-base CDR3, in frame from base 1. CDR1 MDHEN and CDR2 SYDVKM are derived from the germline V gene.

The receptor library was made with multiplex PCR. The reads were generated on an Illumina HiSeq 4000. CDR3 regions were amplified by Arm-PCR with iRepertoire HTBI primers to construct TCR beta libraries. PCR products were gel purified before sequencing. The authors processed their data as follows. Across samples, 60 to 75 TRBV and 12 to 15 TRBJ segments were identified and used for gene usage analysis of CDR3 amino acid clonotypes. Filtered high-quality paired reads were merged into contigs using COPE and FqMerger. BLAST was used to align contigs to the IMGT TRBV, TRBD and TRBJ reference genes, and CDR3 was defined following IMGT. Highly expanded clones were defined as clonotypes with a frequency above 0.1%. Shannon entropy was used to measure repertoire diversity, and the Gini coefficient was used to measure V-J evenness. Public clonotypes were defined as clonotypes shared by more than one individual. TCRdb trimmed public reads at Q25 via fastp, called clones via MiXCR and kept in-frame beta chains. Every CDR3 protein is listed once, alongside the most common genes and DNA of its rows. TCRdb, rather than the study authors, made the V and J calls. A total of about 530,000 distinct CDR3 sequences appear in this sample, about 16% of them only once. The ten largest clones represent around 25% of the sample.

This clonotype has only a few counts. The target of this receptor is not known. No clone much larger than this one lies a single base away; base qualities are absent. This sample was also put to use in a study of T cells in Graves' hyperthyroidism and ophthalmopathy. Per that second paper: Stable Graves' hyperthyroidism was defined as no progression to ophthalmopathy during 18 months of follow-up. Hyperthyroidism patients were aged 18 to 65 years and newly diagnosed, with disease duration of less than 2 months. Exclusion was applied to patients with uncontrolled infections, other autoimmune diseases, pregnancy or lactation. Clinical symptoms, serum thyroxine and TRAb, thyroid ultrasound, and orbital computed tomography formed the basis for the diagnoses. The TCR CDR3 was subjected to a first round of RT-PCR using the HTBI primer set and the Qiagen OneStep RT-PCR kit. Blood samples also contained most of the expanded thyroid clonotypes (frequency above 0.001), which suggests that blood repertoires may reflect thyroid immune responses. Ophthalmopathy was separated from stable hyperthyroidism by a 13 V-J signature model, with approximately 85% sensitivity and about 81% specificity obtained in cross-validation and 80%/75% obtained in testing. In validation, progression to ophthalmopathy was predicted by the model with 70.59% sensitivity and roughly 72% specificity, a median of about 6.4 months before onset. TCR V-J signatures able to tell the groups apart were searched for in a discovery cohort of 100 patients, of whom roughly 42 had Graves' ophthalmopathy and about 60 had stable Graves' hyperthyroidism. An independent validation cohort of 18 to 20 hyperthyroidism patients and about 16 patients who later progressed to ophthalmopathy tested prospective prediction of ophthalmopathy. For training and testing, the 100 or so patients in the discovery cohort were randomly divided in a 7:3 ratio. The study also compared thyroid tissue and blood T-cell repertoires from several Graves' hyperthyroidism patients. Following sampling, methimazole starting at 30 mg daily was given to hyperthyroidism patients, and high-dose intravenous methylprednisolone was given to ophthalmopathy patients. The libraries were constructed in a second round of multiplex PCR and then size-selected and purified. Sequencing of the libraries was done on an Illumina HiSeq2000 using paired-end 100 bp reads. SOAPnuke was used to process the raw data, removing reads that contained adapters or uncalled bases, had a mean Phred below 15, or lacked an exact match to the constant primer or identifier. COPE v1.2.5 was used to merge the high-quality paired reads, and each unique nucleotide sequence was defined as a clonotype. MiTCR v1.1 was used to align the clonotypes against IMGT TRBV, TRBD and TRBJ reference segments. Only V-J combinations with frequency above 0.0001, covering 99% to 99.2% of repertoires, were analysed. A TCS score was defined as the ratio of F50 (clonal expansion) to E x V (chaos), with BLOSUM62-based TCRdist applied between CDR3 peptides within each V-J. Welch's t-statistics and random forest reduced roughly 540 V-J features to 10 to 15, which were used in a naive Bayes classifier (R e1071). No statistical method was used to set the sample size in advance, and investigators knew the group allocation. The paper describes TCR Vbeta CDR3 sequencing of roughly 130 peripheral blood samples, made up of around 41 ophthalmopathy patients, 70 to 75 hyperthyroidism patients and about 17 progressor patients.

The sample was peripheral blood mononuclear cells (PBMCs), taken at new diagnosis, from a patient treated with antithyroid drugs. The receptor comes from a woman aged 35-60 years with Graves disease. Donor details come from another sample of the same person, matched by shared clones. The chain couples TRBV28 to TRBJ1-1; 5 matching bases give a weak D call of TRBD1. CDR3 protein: CASRKGRPGARWGAFF. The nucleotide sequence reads TGTGCCAGCAGGAAAGGGCGTCCTGGGGCTCGTTGGGGTGCTTTCTTT.